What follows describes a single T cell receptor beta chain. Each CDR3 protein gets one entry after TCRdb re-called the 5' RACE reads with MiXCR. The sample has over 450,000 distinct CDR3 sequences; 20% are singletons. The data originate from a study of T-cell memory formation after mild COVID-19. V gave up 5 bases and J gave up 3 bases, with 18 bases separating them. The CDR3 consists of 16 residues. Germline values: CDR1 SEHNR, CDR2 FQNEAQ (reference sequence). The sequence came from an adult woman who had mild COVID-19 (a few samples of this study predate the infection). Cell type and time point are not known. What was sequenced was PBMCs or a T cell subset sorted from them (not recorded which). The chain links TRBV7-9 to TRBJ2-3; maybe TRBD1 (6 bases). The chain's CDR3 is CASSREQGAVTDTQYF. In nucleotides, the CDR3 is TGTGCCAGCAGCCGGGAACAGGGAGCGGTGACAGATACGCAGTATTTT.